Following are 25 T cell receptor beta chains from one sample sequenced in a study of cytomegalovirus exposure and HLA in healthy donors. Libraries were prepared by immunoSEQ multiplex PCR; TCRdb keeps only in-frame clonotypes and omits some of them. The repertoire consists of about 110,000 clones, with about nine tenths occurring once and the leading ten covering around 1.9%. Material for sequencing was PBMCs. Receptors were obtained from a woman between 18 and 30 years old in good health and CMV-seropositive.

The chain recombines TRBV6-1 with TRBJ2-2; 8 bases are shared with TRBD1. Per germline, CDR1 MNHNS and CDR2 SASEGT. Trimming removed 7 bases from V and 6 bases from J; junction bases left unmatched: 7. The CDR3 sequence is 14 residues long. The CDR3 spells CASIQGAGAGELFF. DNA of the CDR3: TGTGCCAGCATCCAGGGGGCGGGCGCCGGGGAGCTGTTTTTT.

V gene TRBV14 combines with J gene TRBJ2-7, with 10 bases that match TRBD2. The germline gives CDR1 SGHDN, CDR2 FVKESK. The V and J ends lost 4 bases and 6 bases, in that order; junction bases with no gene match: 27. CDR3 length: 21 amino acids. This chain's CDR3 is CASSPTASGGAANWLSSEQYV. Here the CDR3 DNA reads TGTGCCAGCAGCCCAACGGCCAGCGGGGGGGCGGCGAATTGGTTGAGTTCCGAGCAGTACGTC.

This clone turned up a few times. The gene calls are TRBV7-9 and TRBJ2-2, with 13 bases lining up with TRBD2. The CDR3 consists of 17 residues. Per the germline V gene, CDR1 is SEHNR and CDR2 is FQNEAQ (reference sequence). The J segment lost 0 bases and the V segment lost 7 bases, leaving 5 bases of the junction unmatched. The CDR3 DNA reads TGTGCCAGCACCCGACTAGCGGGGGGAACGAACACCGGGGAGCTGTTTTTT. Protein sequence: CASTRLAGGTNTGELFF.

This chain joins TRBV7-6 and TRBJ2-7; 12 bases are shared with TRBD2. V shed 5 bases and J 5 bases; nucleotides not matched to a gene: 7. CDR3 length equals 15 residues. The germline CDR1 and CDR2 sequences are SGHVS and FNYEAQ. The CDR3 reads CASSLRTSGVNEQYV. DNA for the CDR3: TGTGCCAGCAGCCTCCGGACTAGCGGGGTAAACGAGCAGTACGTC.

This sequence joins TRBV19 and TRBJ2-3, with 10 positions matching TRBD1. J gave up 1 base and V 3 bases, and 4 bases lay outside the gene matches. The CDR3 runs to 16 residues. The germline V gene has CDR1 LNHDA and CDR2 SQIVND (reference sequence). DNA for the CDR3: TGTGCCAGTAGTATCCGGACAGGGGGGGGCACAGATACGCAGTATTTT. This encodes CASSIRTGGGTDTQYF.

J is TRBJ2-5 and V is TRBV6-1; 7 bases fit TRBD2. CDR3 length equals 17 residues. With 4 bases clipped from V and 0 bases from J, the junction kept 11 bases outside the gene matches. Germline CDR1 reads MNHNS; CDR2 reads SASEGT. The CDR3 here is CASSGGNERGYQETQYF. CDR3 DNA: TGTGCCAGCAGTGGGGGAAACGAGCGGGGCTACCAAGAGACCCAGTACTTC.

The DNA for the CDR3 is TGTGCCAGCAGCTTATCCAGTAGGGGGAAGGTAGATACGCAGTATTTT. Its translation is CASSLSSRGKVDTQYF. The rearrangement uses TRBV7-9 and TRBJ2-3; maybe TRBD1 (6 bases). V gave up 2 bases and J gave up 5 bases, with 17 bases separating them. The germline V gene has CDR1 SEHNR and CDR2 FQNEAQ (reference sequence). The CDR3 consists of 16 residues.

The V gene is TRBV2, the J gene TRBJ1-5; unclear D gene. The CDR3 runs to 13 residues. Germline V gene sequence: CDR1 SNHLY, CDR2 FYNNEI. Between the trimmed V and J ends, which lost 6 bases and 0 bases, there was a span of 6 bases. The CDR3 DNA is TGTGCCAGCAGACAGTATAGCAATCAGCCCCAGCATTTT. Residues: CASRQYSNQPQHF. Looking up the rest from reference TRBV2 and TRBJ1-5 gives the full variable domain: EPEVTQTPSHQVTQMGQEVILRCVPISNHLYFYWYRQILGQKVEFLVSFYNNEISEKSEIFDDQFSVERPDGSNFTLKIRSTKLEDSAMYFCASRQYSNQPQHFGDGTRLSIL.

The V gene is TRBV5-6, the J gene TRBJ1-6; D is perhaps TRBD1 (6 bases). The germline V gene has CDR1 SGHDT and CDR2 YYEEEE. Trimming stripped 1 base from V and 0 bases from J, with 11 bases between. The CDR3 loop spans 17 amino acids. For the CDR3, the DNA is TGTGCCAGCAGCTTGTCTCTGGACAGCTCCTATAATTCACCCCTCCACTTT. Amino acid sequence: CASSLSLDSSYNSPLHF.

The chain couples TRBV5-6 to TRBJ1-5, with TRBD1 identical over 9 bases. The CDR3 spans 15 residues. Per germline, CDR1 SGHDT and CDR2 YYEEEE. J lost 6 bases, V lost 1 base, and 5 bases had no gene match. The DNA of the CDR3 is TGTGCCAGCAGCTTGTTTTCGACAGGGGGTCAGCCCCAGCATTTT. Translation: CASSLFSTGGQPQHF.

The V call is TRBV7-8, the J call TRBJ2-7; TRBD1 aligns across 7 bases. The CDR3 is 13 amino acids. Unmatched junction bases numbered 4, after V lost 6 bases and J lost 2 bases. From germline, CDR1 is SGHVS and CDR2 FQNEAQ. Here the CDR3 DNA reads TGTGCCAGCAGTCGGACAGGAGCCTACGAGCAGTACTTC. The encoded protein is CASSRTGAYEQYF. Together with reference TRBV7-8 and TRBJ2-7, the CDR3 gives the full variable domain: GAGVSQSPRYKVAKRGQDVALRCDPISGHVSLFWYQQALGQGPEFLTYFQNEAQLDKSGLPSDRFFAERPEGSVSTLKIQRTQQEDSAVYLCASSRTGAYEQYFGPGTRLTVT.

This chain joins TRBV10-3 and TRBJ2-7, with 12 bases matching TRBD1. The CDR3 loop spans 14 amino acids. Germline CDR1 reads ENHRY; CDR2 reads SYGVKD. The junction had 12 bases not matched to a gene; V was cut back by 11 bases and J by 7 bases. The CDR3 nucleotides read TGTGCCTCTACCGGGACAGGGGGCTCGGGAGAGCAGTACGTC. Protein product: CASTGTGGSGEQYV.

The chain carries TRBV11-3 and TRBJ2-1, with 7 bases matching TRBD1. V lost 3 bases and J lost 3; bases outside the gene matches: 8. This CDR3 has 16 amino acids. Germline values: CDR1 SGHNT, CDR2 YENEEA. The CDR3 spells CASSFTGTEFYNEQFF. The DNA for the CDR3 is TGTGCCAGCAGCTTCACCGGGACAGAGTTCTACAATGAGCAGTTCTTC.

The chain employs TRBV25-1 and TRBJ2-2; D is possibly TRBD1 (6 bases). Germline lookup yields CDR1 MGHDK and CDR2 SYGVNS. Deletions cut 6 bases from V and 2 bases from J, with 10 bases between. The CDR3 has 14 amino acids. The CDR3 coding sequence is TGTGCCAGCAGCCGGGACACTAACACCGGGGAGCTGTTTTTT. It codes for CASSRDTNTGELFF.

CDR3 in amino acids: CASSENRRGYTF. CDR3 in DNA: TGTGCCAGCAGTGAAAACAGGCGGGGCTACACCTTC. The V call is TRBV2, the J call TRBJ1-2; possible D gene TRBD1, 5 bases. Germline V gene sequence: CDR1 SNHLY, CDR2 FYNNEI. Trimming removed 2 bases at V and 8 bases at J, with 9 bases between. The CDR3 extends over 12 amino acids.

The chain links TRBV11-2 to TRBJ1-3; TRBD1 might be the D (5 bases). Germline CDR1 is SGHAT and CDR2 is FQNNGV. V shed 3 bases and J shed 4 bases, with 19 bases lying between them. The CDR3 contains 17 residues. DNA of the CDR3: TGTGCCAGCAGCTTCCACACCCAGGGCTTACTGGGAAACACCATATATTTT. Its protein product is CASSFHTQGLLGNTIYF.

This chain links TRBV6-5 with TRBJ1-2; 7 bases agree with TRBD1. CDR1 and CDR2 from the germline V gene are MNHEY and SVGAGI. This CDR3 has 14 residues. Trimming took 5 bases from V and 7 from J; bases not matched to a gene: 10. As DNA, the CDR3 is TGTGCCAGCAGTAGACAGGGAGGCTCTCGTGGCTACACCTTC. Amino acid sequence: CASSRQGGSRGYTF.

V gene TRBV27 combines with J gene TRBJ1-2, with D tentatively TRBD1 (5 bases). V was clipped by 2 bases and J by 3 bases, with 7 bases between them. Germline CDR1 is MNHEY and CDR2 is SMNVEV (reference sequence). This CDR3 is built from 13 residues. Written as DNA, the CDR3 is TGTGCCAGCAGTTTAGGGGCATACTATGGCTACACCTTC. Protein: CASSLGAYYGYTF.

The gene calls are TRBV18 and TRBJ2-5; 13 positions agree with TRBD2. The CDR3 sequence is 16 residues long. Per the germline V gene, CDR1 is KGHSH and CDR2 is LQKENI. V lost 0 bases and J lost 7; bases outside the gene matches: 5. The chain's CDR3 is CASSPPGTSGARTQYF. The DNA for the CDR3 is TGTGCCAGCTCACCACCGGGGACTAGCGGGGCGAGGACCCAGTACTTC. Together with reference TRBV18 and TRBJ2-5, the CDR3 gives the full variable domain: NAGVMQNPRHLVRRRGQEARLRCSPMKGHSHVYWYRQLPEEGLKFMVYLQKENIIDESGMPKERFSAEFPKEGPSILRIQQVVRGDSAAYFCASSPPGTSGARTQYFGPGTRLLVL.

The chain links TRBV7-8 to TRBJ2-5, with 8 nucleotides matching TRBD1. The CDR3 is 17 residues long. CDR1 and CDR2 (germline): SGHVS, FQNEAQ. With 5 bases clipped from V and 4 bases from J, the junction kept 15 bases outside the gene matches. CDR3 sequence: CASSLRPEAGGTETQYF. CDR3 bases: TGTGCCAGCAGCCTAAGACCCGAAGCAGGGGGCACAGAGACCCAGTACTTC.

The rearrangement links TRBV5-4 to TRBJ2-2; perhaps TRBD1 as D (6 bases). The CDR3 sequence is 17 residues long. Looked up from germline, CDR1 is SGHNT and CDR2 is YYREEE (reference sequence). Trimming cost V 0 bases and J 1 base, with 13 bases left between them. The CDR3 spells CASSLAQGPQNTGELFF. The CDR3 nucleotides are TGTGCCAGCAGCTTGGCGCAGGGGCCCCAGAACACCGGGGAGCTGTTTTTT.

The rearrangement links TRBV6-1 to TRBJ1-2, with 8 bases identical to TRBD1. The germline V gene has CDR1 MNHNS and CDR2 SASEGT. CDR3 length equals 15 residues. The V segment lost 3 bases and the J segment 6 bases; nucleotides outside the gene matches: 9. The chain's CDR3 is CASSDPPDRVDGYTF. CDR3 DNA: TGTGCCAGCAGTGACCCTCCGGACAGGGTGGATGGCTACACCTTC.

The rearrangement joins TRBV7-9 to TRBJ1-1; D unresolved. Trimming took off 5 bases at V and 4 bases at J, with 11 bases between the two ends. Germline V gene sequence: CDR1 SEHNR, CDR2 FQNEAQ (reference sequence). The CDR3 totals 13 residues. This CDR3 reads CASSLGIRTEAFF. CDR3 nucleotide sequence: TGTGCCAGCAGCCTCGGGATTCGCACTGAAGCTTTCTTT.

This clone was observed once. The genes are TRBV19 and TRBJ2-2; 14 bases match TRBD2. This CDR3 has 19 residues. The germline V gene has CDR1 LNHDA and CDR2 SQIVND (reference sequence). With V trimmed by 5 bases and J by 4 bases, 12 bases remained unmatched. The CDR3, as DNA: TGTGCCAGTAGTCCAACCGGGACTAGCGGGGGAATGTTCACCGGGGAGCTGTTTTTT. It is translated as CASSPTGTSGGMFTGELFF.

The CDR3 DNA is TGTGCCAGCAGTTCAACCACAGGGGGCGAATGGCAGGATGAGCAGTTCTTC. Translation: CASSSTTGGEWQDEQFF. J is TRBJ2-1 and V is TRBV28; 9 bases align to TRBD1. Germline assignment: CDR1 MDHEN and CDR2 SYDVKM. V gave up 4 bases and J gave up 8 bases; unmatched junction bases: 15. This CDR3 is built from 17 residues.